These 7 T cell receptor beta chains share one sample of origin, sequenced in a study of T cell responses to AZD1222 COVID-19 vaccine. TCRdb's copy holds only in-frame clones and misses some; the assay was immunoSEQ multiplex PCR. The sample consists of approximately 160,000 clones, 93% of them appearing once. The input for sequencing was peripheral blood, taken on day 0 of AZD1222 vaccination. These receptors came from an adult in good health.

Here the CDR3 reads CASTPELDTQYF. CDR3 sequence (DNA): TGTGCCAGCACACCCGAATTAGATACGCAGTATTTT. The gene calls are TRBV6-6 and TRBJ2-3; D is unresolved. Looked up from germline, CDR1 is MNHNY and CDR2 is SVGAGI (reference sequence). The V gene lost 7 bases and the J gene lost 5 bases, with 10 bases spanning the gap. The CDR3 length is 12 residues.

The chain carries TRBV3-1 (or the pseudogene TRBV3-2) and TRBJ1-3; TRBD1 aligns across 7 bases. Trimming removed 5 bases from V and 0 bases from J; junction bases left unmatched: 10. Germline V gene sequence: CDR1 LGHDT, CDR2 YNNKEL (reference sequence). The CDR3 has 17 residues. The CDR3 coding sequence is TGTGCCAGCAGCTTAGAGGGGGACAGCTACTCTGGAAACACCATATATTTT. Protein: CASSLEGDSYSGNTIYF.

V gene TRBV4-2 combines with J gene TRBJ2-2; the match to TRBD1 covers 7 bases. Losses at the gene ends were 4 bases for V and 0 bases for J; bases not matched to a gene: 2. The CDR3 is made up of 15 amino acids. Looked up from germline, CDR1 is LGHNA and CDR2 is YNFKEQ. CDR3 loop: CASSPGTANTGELFF. For the CDR3, the DNA is TGTGCCAGCAGCCCCGGGACAGCGAACACCGGGGAGCTGTTTTTT.

A single count supports this clone. The chain carries TRBV15 and TRBJ2-7; D unresolved. From germline, CDR1 is LNHNV and CDR2 YYDKDF (reference sequence). V lost 5 bases, J lost 2 bases, and 16 bases lay in between. The CDR3 loop spans 15 amino acids. The CDR3 protein is CATSPRTADTYEQYF. The CDR3 nucleotides read TGTGCCACCAGCCCCCGGACGGCTGACACCTACGAGCAGTACTTC.

The count of this clone is one. The V call is TRBV2, the J call TRBJ1-5, with D unresolved. Trimming removed 5 bases at V and 0 bases at J, with 8 bases between. The CDR3 runs to 14 residues. Germline CDR1 reads SNHLY; CDR2 reads FYNNEI. CDR3 region: CASSKIGSNQPQHF. As DNA, the CDR3 is TGTGCCAGCAGTAAAATCGGTAGCAATCAGCCCCAGCATTTT.

This chain links TRBV3-1 (or the pseudogene TRBV3-2) with TRBJ2-5; either TRBD1 or TRBD2 may supply D (6 bases each). V lost 0 bases, J lost 6 bases, and 11 bases lay in between. The CDR3 has 14 amino acids. Looked up from germline, CDR1 is LGHDT and CDR2 is YNNKEL (reference sequence). The CDR3 spells CASSQDSGGQTQYF. The CDR3 DNA sequence: TGTGCCAGCAGCCAAGATAGTGGGGGGCAGACCCAGTACTTC.

The CDR3 reads CASSEDLQYQETQYF. For the CDR3, the DNA is TGTGCCAGTAGTGAAGACCTCCAGTACCAAGAGACCCAGTACTTC. This chain connects TRBV19 to TRBJ2-5; D call uncertain. CDR1 is LNHDA, CDR2 SQIVND, per germline (reference sequence). This CDR3 spans 15 amino acids. V lost 5 bases and J lost 0, with 13 bases in between.